The 14 T cell receptor beta chains reported below all come from one sample, sequenced in a study of T cells in localized non-small cell lung cancer. Assay: immunoSEQ multiplex PCR; the TCRdb copy retains only in-frame clones and omits some. The sample has roughly 33,000 clones, roughly 88% seen once. The starting material was peripheral blood, obtained before any cancer treatment. These receptors came from a man between 35 and 75 years old with stage I lung adenocarcinoma.

This clone appeared a single time. The V call is TRBV7-8, the J call TRBJ1-1; 9 positions match TRBD1. The CDR3 contains 16 residues. Germline CDR1 and CDR2: SGHVS and FQNEAQ. Unmatched junction bases numbered 11, after V lost 5 bases and J lost 4 bases. The CDR3 DNA sequence: TGTGCCAGCAGCGAAAACACAGGGGGCGCGGGCACTGAAGCTTTCTTT. This translates into CASSENTGGAGTEAFF.

This clone was seen only once. This chain joins TRBV5-8 and TRBJ1-5; 7 bases align to TRBD1. This CDR3 has 15 residues. Germline V lookup: CDR1 SGHTS, CDR2 YDEGEE. V was clipped by 4 bases and J by 3 bases; unmatched bases: 7. The CDR3 nucleotides read TGTGCCAGCAGCACCGGGACAGAAGTCAATCAGCCCCAGCATTTT. Protein sequence: CASSTGTEVNQPQHF.

The chain joins TRBV11-2 to TRBJ2-7, with TRBD2 matching over 10 bases. CDR3 length: 15 residues. Germline assignment: CDR1 SGHAT and CDR2 FQNNGV. After removal of 6 bases from V and 2 bases from J, the junction contained 7 bases not matched to a gene. Written as DNA, the CDR3 is TGTGCCAGCAGTCTATTAGCGGGGGGCGCCTACGAGCAGTACTTC. Its translation is CASSLLAGGAYEQYF. Based on the CDR3 plus reference TRBV11-2 and TRBJ2-7, the full variable domain is EAGVAQSPRYKIIEKRQSVAFWCNPISGHATLYWYQQILGQGPKLLIQFQNNGVVDDSQLPKDRFSAERLKGVDSTLKIQPAKLEDSAVYLCASSLLAGGAYEQYFGPGTRLTVT.

The rearrangement joins TRBV25-1 to TRBJ1-5, with a possible D match to TRBD1 (6 bases). V shed 3 bases and J shed 0 bases, with 9 bases lying between them. The CDR3 has 15 residues. CDR1 and CDR2 from the germline V gene are MGHDK and SYGVNS. In nucleotides, the CDR3 is TGTGCCAGCAGTGAGTCAGGGGATAGCAATCAGCCCCAGCATTTT. This gives the protein CASSESGDSNQPQHF.

Points on this clone: Other nucleotide sequences in the sample specify the same CDR3. The chain uses TRBV18 and TRBJ1-1; a weak D match, TRBD1 (6 bases). The CDR3 runs to 15 residues. Trimming took 4 bases from V and 3 from J, leaving 15 bases between them. The germline gives CDR1 KGHSH, CDR2 LQKENI. The CDR3 region is CASSQGTGFYTEAFF. The CDR3 DNA follows: TGTGCCAGCTCACAAGGAACAGGGTTTTACACTGAAGCTTTCTTT.

The rearrangement uses TRBV5-1 and TRBJ1-3, with 10 bases aligning to TRBD1. The V segment lost 3 bases and the J segment 0 bases; nucleotides outside the gene matches: 6. The CDR3 loop spans 17 amino acids. From germline, CDR1 is SGHRS and CDR2 YFSETQ. In DNA, the CDR3 is TGCGCCAGCAGCTCGACGGGACAGGGGCTCTCTGGAAACACCATATATTTT. Amino acid sequence: CASSSTGQGLSGNTIYF.

CDR3 sequence reads: CASSLRQGVHTEAFF. For the CDR3, the DNA is TGTGCCAGTAGTTTGAGACAGGGGGTCCACACTGAAGCTTTCTTT. The chain is built from TRBV19 and TRBJ1-1, with 9 bases matching TRBD1. J lost 3 bases, V lost 5 bases, and 7 bases had no gene match. This CDR3 contains 15 residues. CDR1 is LNHDA and CDR2 is SQIVND in the germline V gene (reference sequence).

The chain recombines TRBV5-5 with TRBJ1-4; possibly TRBD1 for D (6 bases). Germline V gene lookup returns CDR1 SGHKS and CDR2 YYEKEE (reference sequence). The CDR3 has 15 residues. V lost 4 bases to trimming and J lost 8 bases, with 18 bases between them. As DNA, the CDR3 is TGTGCCAGCAGCCCAGGGGTGGCGGGGACCGAAAAACTGTTTTTT. It codes for CASSPGVAGTEKLFF.

This clone has just one count. The CDR3: CASSLFTDRGAPNTGELFF. The CDR3 DNA sequence: TGTGCCAGCTCACTTTTCACTGACAGGGGCGCCCCGAACACCGGGGAGCTGTTTTTT. This sequence joins TRBV18 and TRBJ2-2; 8 bases are shared with TRBD1. The germline V gene encodes CDR1 KGHSH and CDR2 LQKENI. The CDR3 contains 19 residues. Unmatched junction bases numbered 13, after V lost 4 bases and J lost 0 bases.

This chain links TRBV18 with TRBJ1-2; weak D call: TRBD1 (5 bases). The germline V and J ends were trimmed by 3 bases and 6 bases, with 17 bases remaining between them. This CDR3 contains 15 residues. From germline, CDR1 is KGHSH and CDR2 LQKENI. CDR3 in DNA: TGTGCCAGCTCACCCAGGGTTTTTTCCACTAATGGCTACACCTTC. The encoded protein is CASSPRVFSTNGYTF.

The chain recombines TRBV9 with TRBJ2-3; no clear D gene. The CDR3 sequence is 13 residues long. The V gene's germline CDR1 is SGDLS and CDR2 YYNGEE. The V end was cut by 3 bases, the J end by 2 bases, with 7 bases between. CDR3 bases: TGTGCCAGCAGCGCCGAAGTCACAGATACGCAGTATTTT. Translating gives CASSAEVTDTQYF.

The chain combines TRBV7-2 with TRBJ1-4; D gene uncertain. The length of the CDR3 is 14 residues. In germline, CDR1 is SGHTA, CDR2 FQGNSA. The V gene lost 3 bases and the J gene lost 8 bases, with 13 bases spanning the gap. The CDR3 coding sequence is TGTGCCAGCAGCTTGTGGGGTGTCGACGAAAAACTGTTTTTT. Its protein is CASSLWGVDEKLFF.

This clone was detected a few times. J is TRBJ1-6 and V is TRBV27; TRBD1 matches 10 bases. Germline V gene data show CDR1 as MNHEY and CDR2 as SMNVEV (reference sequence). V gave up 8 bases and J gave up 9 bases; unmatched junction bases: 4. This CDR3 contains 13 residues. The DNA of the CDR3 is TGTGCCAGCGTCGGACAGGGGGGTTCACCCCTCCACTTT. Translated: CASVGQGGSPLHF.

V gene TRBV5-4 combines with J gene TRBJ2-7; 7 bases fit TRBD1. The CDR3 extends over 18 amino acids. Trimming took 0 bases from V and 4 from J; bases not matched to a gene: 16. Germline values: CDR1 SGHNT, CDR2 YYREEE (reference sequence). The CDR3 protein is CASSLGIPGQRNLYEQYF. The CDR3 bases are TGTGCCAGCAGCTTGGGCATCCCGGGACAGCGAAATTTGTACGAGCAGTACTTC.